This TCR beta chain was obtained from a study of shared clonotypes between healthy human individuals. Using immunoSEQ multiplex PCR, the repertoire was profiled, and TCRdb retains in-frame clones only, with some absent. Seen here are 550,000 to 800,000 clones, around 74% observed once, and the top ten hold approximately 1.6%. This CDR3 has 15 residues. Germline CDR1 is ENHRY and CDR2 is SYGVKD. The V and J ends lost 3 bases and 2 bases, in that order; junction bases with no gene match: 4. This TCR derives from a woman in her twenties or thirties in good health. This chain joins TRBV10-3 and TRBJ2-1, with TRBD1 matching 7 bases. Specimen: memory CD4+ T cells sorted from blood. Described subset: CD45RA-negative fraction. CDR3 DNA sequence: TGTGCCATCAGTGAAGGACAGGCCCCCTACAATGAGCAGTTCTTC. Translated: CAISEGQAPYNEQFF.